Below are 8 T cell receptor beta chains sequenced from a single sample in a study of control samples from healthy donors and cancer patients. Produced via immunoSEQ multiplex PCR; TCRdb's table is partial and in-frame only. The top ten hold about 14% of the sample, which has around 53,000 clones, approximately 90% seen once. Sequencing was performed on PBMCs. These receptors all stem from a man aged 60-69 years with head and neck cancer.

The rearrangement joins TRBV19 to TRBJ2-2; D gene ambiguous. Germline CDR1 LNHDA, CDR2 SQIVND (reference sequence). CDR3 length: 15 residues. The germline V and J ends were trimmed by 3 bases and 2 bases, with 10 bases remaining between them. CDR3 sequence (DNA): TGTGCCAGTAGTATCGTAAGCCTCAACACCGGGGAGCTGTTTTTT. Amino acid sequence: CASSIVSLNTGELFF.

The chain links TRBV3-1 (or the pseudogene TRBV3-2) to TRBJ1-5; D remains ambiguous. This CDR3 has 19 amino acids. From germline, CDR1 is LGHDT and CDR2 YNNKEL (reference sequence). The V end lost 1 base, the J end lost 0 bases, and 19 bases lay between the germline ends. CDR3 amino acids: CASSQGGRGGGYSNQPQHF. In DNA form, the CDR3 reads TGTGCCAGCAGCCAAGGAGGCCGGGGAGGCGGATATAGCAATCAGCCCCAGCATTTT.

The chain joins TRBV4-3 to TRBJ2-1; 9 nucleotides align to TRBD2. Germline CDR1 and CDR2: LGHNA and YSLEER. The CDR3 spans 14 residues. Trimming removed 1 base from V and 6 bases from J; junction bases left unmatched: 1. In DNA form, the CDR3 reads TGCGCCAGCAGCCAAGTACTAGCGGGCAATGAGCAGTTCTTC. Translating gives CASSQVLAGNEQFF.

The chain carries TRBV5-1 and TRBJ2-1; D possibly corresponds to TRBD1 (6 bases). Trimming took 4 bases from V and 4 from J, leaving 15 bases between them. This CDR3 contains 15 residues. Germline lookup yields CDR1 SGHRS and CDR2 YFSETQ. CDR3 sequence reads: CASSRGGGPYNEQFF. The CDR3 DNA follows: TGCGCCAGCAGCCGGGGTGGGGGCCCGTACAATGAGCAGTTCTTC.

This clone showed up just once. This chain links TRBV30 with TRBJ2-1, with TRBD2 identical over 11 bases. Germline trimming cut 3 bases from V and 5 bases from J; bases unmatched to any gene: 9. Germline assignment: CDR1 GTSNPN and CDR2 SVGIG (reference sequence). CDR3 size: 16 residues. The CDR3 protein is CAWSVQRGLADNEQFF. The CDR3 nucleotides read TGTGCCTGGAGCGTCCAGCGGGGACTAGCGGACAATGAGCAGTTCTTC.

The chain carries TRBV9 and TRBJ1-6, with D maybe TRBD1 (6 bases). Trimming removed 2 bases at V and 7 bases at J, with 13 bases between. Per the germline V gene, CDR1 is SGDLS and CDR2 is YYNGEE. The CDR3 contains 15 residues. CDR3 DNA: TGTGCCAGCAGCGTGGCAGGGGCCGTCAATTCACCCCTCCACTTT. This encodes CASSVAGAVNSPLHF.

This chain uses TRBV9 with TRBJ2-1; the match to TRBD1 covers 8 bases. J lost 0 bases, V lost 3 bases, and 2 bases had no gene match. The V gene's germline CDR1 is SGDLS and CDR2 YYNGEE. CDR3 length equals 15 residues. Here the CDR3 DNA reads TGTGCCAGCAGCGGACAGGGGAGCTCCTACAATGAGCAGTTCTTC. Amino acid sequence: CASSGQGSSYNEQFF. Using reference TRBV9 and TRBJ2-1 for the parts outside the CDR3, the full variable domain is DSGVTQTPKHLITATGQRVTLRCSPRSGDLSVYWYQQSLDQGLQFLIQYYNGEERAKGNILERFSAQQFPDLHSELNLSSLELGDSALYFCASSGQGSSYNEQFFGPGTRLTVL.

V usage is TRBV3-1 (or the pseudogene TRBV3-2) and J usage is TRBJ1-2; D unresolved. The V end was cut by 2 bases, the J end by 4 bases, with 11 bases between. Germline CDR1 is LGHDT and CDR2 is YNNKEL (reference sequence). This CDR3 comprises 14 residues. The DNA of the CDR3 is TGTGCCAGCAGCCAACACGTGGGTAGCTATGGCTACACCTTC. This sequence encodes CASSQHVGSYGYTF.